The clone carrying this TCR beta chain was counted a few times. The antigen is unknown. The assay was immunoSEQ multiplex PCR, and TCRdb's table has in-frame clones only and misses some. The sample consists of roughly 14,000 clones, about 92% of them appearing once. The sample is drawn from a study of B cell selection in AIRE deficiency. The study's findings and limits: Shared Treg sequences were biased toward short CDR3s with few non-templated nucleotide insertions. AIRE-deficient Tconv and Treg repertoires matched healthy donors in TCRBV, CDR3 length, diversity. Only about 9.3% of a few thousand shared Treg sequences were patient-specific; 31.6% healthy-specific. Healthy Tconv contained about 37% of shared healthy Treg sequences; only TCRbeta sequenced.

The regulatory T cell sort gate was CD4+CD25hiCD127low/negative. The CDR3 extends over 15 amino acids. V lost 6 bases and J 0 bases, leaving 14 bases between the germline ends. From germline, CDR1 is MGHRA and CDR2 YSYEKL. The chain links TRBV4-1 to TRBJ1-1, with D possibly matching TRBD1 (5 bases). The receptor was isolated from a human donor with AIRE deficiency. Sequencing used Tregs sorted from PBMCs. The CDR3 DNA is TGCGCCAGCAGGCGAGGCGAGGGGCTGAACACTGAAGCTTTCTTT. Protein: CASRRGEGLNTEAFF.